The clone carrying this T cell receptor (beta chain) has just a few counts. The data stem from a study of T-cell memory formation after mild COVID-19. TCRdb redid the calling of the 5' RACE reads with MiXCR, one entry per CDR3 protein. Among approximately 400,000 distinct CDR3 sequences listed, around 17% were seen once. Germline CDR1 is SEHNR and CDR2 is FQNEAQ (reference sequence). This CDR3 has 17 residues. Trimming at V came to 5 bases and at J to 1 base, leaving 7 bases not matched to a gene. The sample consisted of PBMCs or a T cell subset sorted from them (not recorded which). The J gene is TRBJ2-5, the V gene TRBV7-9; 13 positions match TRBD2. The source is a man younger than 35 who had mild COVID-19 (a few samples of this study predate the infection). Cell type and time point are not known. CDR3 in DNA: TGTGCCAGCAGCGGATTGACTAGCGGGGGGCCCCAAGAGACCCAGTACTTC. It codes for CASSGLTSGGPQETQYF.